Reported below is one TCR beta chain. The sample comes from a study of cytomegalovirus exposure and HLA in healthy donors. 60 Vbeta and 13 Jbeta primers were used in PCR. Sequencing was performed with immunoSEQ multiplex PCR; in TCRdb, only in-frame clones are kept and a portion is missing. This sample has approximately 110,000 clones; over 75% occur once, and the top ten carry 13%. The specimen was PBMCs. This receptor was identified in a woman aged 40 to 50 in good health and CMV-seropositive.

The CDR3 loop is CASSLDRGIYNEQFF. The CDR3, as DNA: TGTGCCAGCAGCTTGGACAGGGGGATCTACAATGAGCAGTTCTTC. The chain links TRBV11-3 to TRBJ2-1; TRBD1 agrees at 10 bases. The CDR3 loop spans 15 amino acids. Germline V lookup: CDR1 SGHNT, CDR2 YENEEA. V was pared by 3 bases and J by 3 bases, with 2 bases of the junction left unmatched. Full variable domain (remainder filled in from reference TRBV11-3 and TRBJ2-1): EAGVVQSPRYKIIEKKQPVAFWCNPISGHNTLYWYLQNLGQGPELLIRYENEEAVDDSQLPKDRFSAERLKGVDSTLKIQPAELGDSAVYLCASSLDRGIYNEQFFGPGTRLTVL.